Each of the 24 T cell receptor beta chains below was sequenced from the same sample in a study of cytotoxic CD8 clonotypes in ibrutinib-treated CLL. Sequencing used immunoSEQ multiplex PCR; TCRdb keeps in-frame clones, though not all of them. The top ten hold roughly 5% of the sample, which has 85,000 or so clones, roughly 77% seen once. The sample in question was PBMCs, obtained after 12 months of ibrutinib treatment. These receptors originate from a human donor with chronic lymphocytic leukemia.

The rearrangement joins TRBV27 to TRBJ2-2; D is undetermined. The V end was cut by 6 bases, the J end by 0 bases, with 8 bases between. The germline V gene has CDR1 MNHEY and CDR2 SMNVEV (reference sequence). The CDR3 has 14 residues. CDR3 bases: TGTGCCAGCAGGGGTGTGACGAACACCGGGGAGCTGTTTTTT. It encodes CASRGVTNTGELFF.

The CDR3 region has the DNA TGTGCCAGCAGCTTAGCGGTAGGGGAGACCCAGTACTTC. Its translation is CASSLAVGETQYF. The rearrangement links TRBV7-8 to TRBJ2-5; no firm D call. CDR1 and CDR2 from the germline V gene are SGHVS and FQNEAQ. The CDR3 contains 13 residues. V was clipped by 0 bases and J by 5 bases, with 7 bases between them.

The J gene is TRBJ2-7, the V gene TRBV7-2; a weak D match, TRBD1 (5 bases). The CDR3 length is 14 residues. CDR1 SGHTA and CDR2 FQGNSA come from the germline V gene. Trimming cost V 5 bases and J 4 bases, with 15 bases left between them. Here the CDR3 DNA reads TGTGCCAGCAGCCCATCGGCAGGGCTATACGAGCAGTACTTC. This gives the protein CASSPSAGLYEQYF. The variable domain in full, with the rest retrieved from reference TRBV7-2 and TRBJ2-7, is GAGVSQSPSNKVTEKGKDVELRCDPISGHTALYWYRQSLGQGLEFLIYFQGNSAPDKSGLPSDRFSAERTGGSVSTLTIQRTQQEDSAVYLCASSPSAGLYEQYFGPGTRLTVT.

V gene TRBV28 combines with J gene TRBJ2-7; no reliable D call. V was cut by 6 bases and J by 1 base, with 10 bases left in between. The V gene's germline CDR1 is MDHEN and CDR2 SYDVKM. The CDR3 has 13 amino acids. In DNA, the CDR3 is TGTGCCAGCAGCCTGATTTGGTCCTACGAGCAGTACTTC. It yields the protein CASSLIWSYEQYF. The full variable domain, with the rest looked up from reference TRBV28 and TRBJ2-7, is DVKVTQSSRYLVKRTGEKVFLECVQDMDHENMFWYRQDPGLGLRLIYFSYDVKMKEKGDIPEGYSVSREKKERFSLILESASTNQTSMYLCASSLIWSYEQYFGPGTRLTVT.

The CDR3 protein is CASSLGVDEQYF. The CDR3 DNA reads as TGTGCCAGCAGCTTGGGTGTGGACGAGCAGTACTTC. This chain uses TRBV5-4 with TRBJ2-5, with D unclear. Gene TRBJ2-7 matches the end of the DNA better, so the J call may be wrong. Germline values: CDR1 SGHNT, CDR2 YYREEE (reference sequence). There are 12 residues in the CDR3.

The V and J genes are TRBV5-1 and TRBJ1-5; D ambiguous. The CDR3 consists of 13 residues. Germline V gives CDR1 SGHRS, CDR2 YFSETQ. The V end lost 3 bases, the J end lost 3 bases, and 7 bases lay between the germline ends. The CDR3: CASSSGFNQPQHF. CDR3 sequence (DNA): TGCGCCAGCAGCTCGGGATTCAATCAGCCCCAGCATTTT.

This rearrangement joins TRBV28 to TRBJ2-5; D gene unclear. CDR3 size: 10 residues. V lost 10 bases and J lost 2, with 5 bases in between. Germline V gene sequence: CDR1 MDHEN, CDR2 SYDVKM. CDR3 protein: CATTQETQYF. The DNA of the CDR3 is TGTGCCACCACACAAGAGACCCAGTACTTC.

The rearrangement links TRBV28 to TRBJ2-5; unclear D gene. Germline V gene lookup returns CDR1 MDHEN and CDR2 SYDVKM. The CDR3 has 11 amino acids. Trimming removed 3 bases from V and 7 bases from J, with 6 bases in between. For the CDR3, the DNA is TGTGCCAGCAGTTTGGGTGGGACCCAGTACTTC. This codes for CASSLGGTQYF.

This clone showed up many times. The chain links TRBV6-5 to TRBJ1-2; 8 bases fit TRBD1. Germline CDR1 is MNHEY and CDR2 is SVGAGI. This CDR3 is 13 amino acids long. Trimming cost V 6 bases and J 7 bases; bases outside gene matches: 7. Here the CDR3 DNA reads TGTGCCAGCAGGACAGGGGCAGGGGGTGGCTACACCTTC. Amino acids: CASRTGAGGGYTF.

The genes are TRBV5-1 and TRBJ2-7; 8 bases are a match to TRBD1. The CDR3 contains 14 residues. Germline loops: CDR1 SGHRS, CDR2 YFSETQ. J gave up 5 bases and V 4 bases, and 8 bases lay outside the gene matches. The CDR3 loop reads CASSLGQELDEQYF. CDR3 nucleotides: TGCGCCAGCAGCCTGGGACAGGAACTGGACGAGCAGTACTTC.

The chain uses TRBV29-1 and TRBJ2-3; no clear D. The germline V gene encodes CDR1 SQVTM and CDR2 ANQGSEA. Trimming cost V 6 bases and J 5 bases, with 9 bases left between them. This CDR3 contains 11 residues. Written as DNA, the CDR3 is TGCAGCGTCCAACCGGGAGATACGCAGTATTTT. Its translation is CSVQPGDTQYF.

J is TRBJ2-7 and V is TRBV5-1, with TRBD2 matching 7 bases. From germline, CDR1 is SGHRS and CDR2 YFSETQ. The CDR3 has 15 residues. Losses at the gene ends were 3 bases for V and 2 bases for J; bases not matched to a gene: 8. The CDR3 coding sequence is TGCGCCAGCAGCTCGACCCCGGGGGGTCCCTACGAGCAGTACTTC. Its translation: CASSSTPGGPYEQYF.

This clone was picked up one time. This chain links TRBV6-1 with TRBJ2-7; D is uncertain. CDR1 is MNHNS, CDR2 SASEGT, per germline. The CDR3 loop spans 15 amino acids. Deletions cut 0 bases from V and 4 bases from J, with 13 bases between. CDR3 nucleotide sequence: TGTGCCAGCAGTGAAGCGCCTGGGTCCCCGTACGAGCAGTACTTC. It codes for CASSEAPGSPYEQYF.

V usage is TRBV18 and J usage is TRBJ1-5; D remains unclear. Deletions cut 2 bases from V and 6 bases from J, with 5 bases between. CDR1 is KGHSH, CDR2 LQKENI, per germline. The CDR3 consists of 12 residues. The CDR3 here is CASSPGIQPQHF. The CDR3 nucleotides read TGTGCCAGCTCACCAGGAATTCAGCCCCAGCATTTT. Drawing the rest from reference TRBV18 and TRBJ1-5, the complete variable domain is NAGVMQNPRHLVRRRGQEARLRCSPMKGHSHVYWYRQLPEEGLKFMVYLQKENIIDESGMPKERFSAEFPKEGPSILRIQQVVRGDSAAYFCASSPGIQPQHFGDGTRLSIL.

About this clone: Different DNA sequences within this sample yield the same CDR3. The CDR3 reads CASSPTALNTEAFF. Here the CDR3 DNA reads TGTGCCAGCTCACCGACAGCGCTGAACACTGAAGCTTTCTTT. This sequence joins TRBV18 and TRBJ1-1; tentatively, D is TRBD1 (5 bases). This CDR3 contains 14 residues. The V and J ends lost 3 bases and 0 bases respectively, with 8 bases between them. Germline loops: CDR1 KGHSH, CDR2 LQKENI.

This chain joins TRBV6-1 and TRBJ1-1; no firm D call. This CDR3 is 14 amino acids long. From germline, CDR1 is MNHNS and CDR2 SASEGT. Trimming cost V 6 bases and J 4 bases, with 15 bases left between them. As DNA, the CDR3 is TGTGCCAGCAGCCTATCCGACCCCGCCACTGAAGCTTTCTTT. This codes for CASSLSDPATEAFF.

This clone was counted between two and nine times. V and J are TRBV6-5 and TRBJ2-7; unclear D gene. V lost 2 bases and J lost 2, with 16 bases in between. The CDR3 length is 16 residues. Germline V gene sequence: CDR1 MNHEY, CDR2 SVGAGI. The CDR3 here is CASSYGPVGIPYEQYF. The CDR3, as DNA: TGTGCCAGCAGTTACGGCCCCGTGGGAATCCCCTACGAGCAGTACTTC.

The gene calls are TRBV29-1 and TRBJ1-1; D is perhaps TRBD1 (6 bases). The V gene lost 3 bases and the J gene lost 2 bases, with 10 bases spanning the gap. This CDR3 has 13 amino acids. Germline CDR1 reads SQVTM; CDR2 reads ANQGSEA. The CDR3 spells CSVDAGANTEAFF. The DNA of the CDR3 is TGCAGCGTTGACGCAGGGGCAAACACTGAAGCTTTCTTT.

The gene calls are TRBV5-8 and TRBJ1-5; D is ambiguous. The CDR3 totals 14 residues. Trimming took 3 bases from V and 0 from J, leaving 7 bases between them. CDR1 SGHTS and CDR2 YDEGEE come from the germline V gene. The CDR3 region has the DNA TGTGCCAGCAGCTGGGCAGATAGCAATCAGCCCCAGCATTTT. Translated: CASSWADSNQPQHF.

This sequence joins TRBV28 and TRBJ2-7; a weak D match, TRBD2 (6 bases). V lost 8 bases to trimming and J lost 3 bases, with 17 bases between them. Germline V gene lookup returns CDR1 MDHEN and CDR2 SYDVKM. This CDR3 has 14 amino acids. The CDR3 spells CASAPGGEDYEQYF. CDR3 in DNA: TGTGCCAGCGCCCCCGGAGGGGAGGACTACGAGCAGTACTTC.

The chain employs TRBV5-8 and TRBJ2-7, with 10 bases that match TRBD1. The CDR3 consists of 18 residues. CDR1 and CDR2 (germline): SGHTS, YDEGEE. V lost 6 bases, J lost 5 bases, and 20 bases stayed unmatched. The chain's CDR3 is CASTPGFVPKTGGHEQYF. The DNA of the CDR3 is TGTGCCAGCACCCCCGGATTCGTACCGAAGACAGGGGGCCACGAGCAGTACTTC. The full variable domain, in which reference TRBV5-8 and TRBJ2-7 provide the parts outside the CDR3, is EAGVTQSPTHLIKTRGQQATLRCSPISGHTSVYWYQQALGLGLQFLLWYDEGEERNRGNFPPRFSGRQFPNYSSELNVNALELEDSALYLCASTPGFVPKTGGHEQYFGPGTRLTVT.

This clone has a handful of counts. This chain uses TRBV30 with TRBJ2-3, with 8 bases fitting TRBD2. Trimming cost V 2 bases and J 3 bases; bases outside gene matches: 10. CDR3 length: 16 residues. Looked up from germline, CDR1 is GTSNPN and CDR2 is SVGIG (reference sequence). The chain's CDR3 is CAWSLVGRGVTDTQYF. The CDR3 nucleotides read TGTGCCTGGAGTTTGGTAGGGCGGGGGGTAACAGATACGCAGTATTTT.

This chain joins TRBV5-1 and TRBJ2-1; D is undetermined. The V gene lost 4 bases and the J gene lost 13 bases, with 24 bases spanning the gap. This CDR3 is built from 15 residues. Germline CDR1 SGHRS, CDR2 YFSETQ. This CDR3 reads CASSPWSDPETHQFF. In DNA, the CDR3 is TGCGCCAGCAGCCCCTGGTCGGACCCCGAGACACACCAGTTCTTC.

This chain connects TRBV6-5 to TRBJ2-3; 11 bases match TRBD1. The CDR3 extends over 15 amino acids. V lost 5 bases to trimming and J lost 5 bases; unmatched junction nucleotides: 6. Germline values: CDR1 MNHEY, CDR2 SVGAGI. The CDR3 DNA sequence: TGTGCCAGCAGTGGGACAGGGGGTCCCCGAGATACGCAGTATTTT. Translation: CASSGTGGPRDTQYF.